The 24 T cell receptor beta chains listed next were all sequenced from one sample in a study of molecular identifiers for immune sequencing clone quantification. In TCRdb, the PCR reads were re-called with MiXCR into one record per CDR3 protein. There are about 510,000 distinct CDR3 sequences in the sample; roughly a fifth occur only once, and around 0.84% lies in the top ten. Specimen: naive CD8+ T cells from blood, with Jurkat cell RNA spiked in. The sample's subset: FACS-sorted CD8+CD4-CCR7+CD45RA+ naive T cells. These receptor sequences come from a human donor in good health. Some libraries in this study had Jurkat cell RNA spiked in.

CDR3: CASSGASGAPYNEQFF. The CDR3 DNA reads TGTGCCAGCAGCGGGGCTAGCGGGGCCCCCTACAATGAGCAGTTCTTC. The chain is built from TRBV7-9 and TRBJ2-1, with 9 bases identical to TRBD2. V lost 5 bases, J lost 2 bases, and 7 bases stayed unmatched. The germline V gene has CDR1 SEHNR and CDR2 FQNEAQ (reference sequence). The CDR3 extends over 16 amino acids.

This chain links TRBV12-3 or TRBV12-4 with TRBJ2-7; D unclear. This CDR3 is built from 13 residues. The V end was cut by 5 bases, the J end by 6 bases, with 14 bases between. In nucleotides, the CDR3 is TGTGCCAGCAGTAGCCTTAGCTTGGGCGAGCAGTACTTC. It translates to CASSSLSLGEQYF.

This chain links TRBV7-9 with TRBJ2-5; unclear D gene. Trimming left V 2 bases short and J 8 bases short, with 9 bases between. Per the germline V gene, CDR1 is SEHNR and CDR2 is FQNEAQ (reference sequence). The CDR3 is made up of 12 amino acids. Here the CDR3 reads CASSLITETQYF. The CDR3 DNA is TGTGCCAGCAGCTTAATTACAGAAACCCAGTACTTC.

This clonotype appeared a single time. This chain joins TRBV20-1 and TRBJ2-7, with D unresolved. The CDR3 consists of 12 residues. Per germline, CDR1 DFQATT and CDR2 SNEGSKA (reference sequence). The ends were cut back, 1 base at V and 6 bases at J, with 10 bases in the middle. The CDR3 coding sequence is TGCAGTGCTAGAGGGGTGAACCCCGAGCAGTACTTC. Amino acid sequence: CSARGVNPEQYF.

The rearrangement links TRBV21-1 to TRBJ2-7; TRBD1, the table's D call, lacks a check against the DNA. TRBV21-1 is a pseudogene segment. The CDR3 is 15 residues long. The CDR3 sequence is CASSKECEGSYEQYF. The CDR3 coding sequence is TGTGCCAGCAGCAAAGAATGCGAGGGGTCCTACGAGCAGTACTTC.

This clonotype has just a few counts. V and J are TRBV4-1 and TRBJ1-1; D perhaps matches TRBD1 (5 bases). V lost 1 base and J 0 bases, leaving 9 bases between the germline ends. This CDR3 spans 15 amino acids. Germline V gene lookup returns CDR1 MGHRA and CDR2 YSYEKL. The CDR3 coding sequence is TGCGCCAGCAGCCAAGTGGGACCCATGAACACTGAAGCTTTCTTT. This codes for CASSQVGPMNTEAFF.

The chain links TRBV9 to TRBJ1-6; no clear D. Germline CDR1 and CDR2: SGDLS and YYNGEE. V was shortened by 0 bases and J by 4 bases, with 2 bases between the two germline ends. There are 13 residues in the CDR3. CDR3 region: CASSVGYNSPLHF. The CDR3 nucleotides are TGTGCCAGCAGCGTAGGTTATAATTCACCCCTCCACTTT.

This clonotype was counted between two and nine times. J is TRBJ2-7 and V is TRBV27; D gene unclear. V was trimmed by 8 bases and J by 0 bases, leaving 11 bases between them. CDR1 is MNHEY and CDR2 is SMNVEV in the germline V gene (reference sequence). The CDR3 loop spans 13 amino acids. The CDR3 protein is CASGVGGSYEQYF. Written as DNA, the CDR3 is TGTGCCAGCGGTGTCGGCGGCTCCTACGAGCAGTACTTC.

Many counts were recorded for this clonotype. The chain combines TRBV25-1 with TRBJ1-1; weak D call: TRBD1 (5 bases). The CDR3 loop spans 12 amino acids. The germline V gene encodes CDR1 MGHDK and CDR2 SYGVNS. The ends were cut back, 2 bases at V and 4 bases at J, with 5 bases in the middle. DNA for the CDR3: TGTGCCAGCAGTGAAAGGGGCACTGAAGCTTTCTTT. Encoded protein: CASSERGTEAFF. The variable domain in full, with the rest retrieved from reference TRBV25-1 and TRBJ1-1, is EADIYQTPRYLVIGTGKKITLECSQTMGHDKMYWYQQDPGMELHLIHYSYGVNSTEKGDLSSESTVSRIRTEHFPLTLESARPSHTSQYLCASSERGTEAFFGQGTRLTVV.

This clonotype was seen a handful of times. This chain's CDR3 is CASSKITLTENEQYF. The DNA for the CDR3 is TGCGCCAGCAGCAAAATAACTCTGACAGAAAACGAGCAGTACTTC. The chain employs TRBV4-1 and TRBJ2-7; perhaps TRBD1 as D (5 bases). The length of the CDR3 is 15 residues. Germline lookup yields CDR1 MGHRA and CDR2 YSYEKL. V was shortened by 5 bases and J by 5 bases, with 19 bases between the two germline ends.

On this clonotype itself: A read error is possible here, since a much larger clone lies one base away. The chain recombines TRBV13 with TRBJ2-7; unclear D gene. CDR1 is PRHDT, CDR2 FYEKMQ, per germline (reference sequence). V was pared by 5 bases and J by 5 bases, with 13 bases between. The length of the CDR3 is 13 residues. The CDR3 DNA reads as TGTGCCAGCAGCCCGACGAGAAACAACGAGCAGTACTTC. Protein product: CASSPTRNNEQYF.

This clonotype was counted between two and nine times. The chain is built from TRBV5-1 and TRBJ2-7; D is unclear. This CDR3 is built from 14 residues. Germline CDR1 reads SGHRS; CDR2 reads YFSETQ. Trimming stripped 0 bases from V and 2 bases from J, with 9 bases between. CDR3 nucleotides: TGCGCCAGCAGCTTGGCAGGCCTCGCCTACGAGCAGTACTTC. This translates into CASSLAGLAYEQYF.

This clonotype was observed a few times. The chain uses TRBV12-3 or TRBV12-4 and TRBJ2-7, with D hard to call. Trimming cost V 5 bases and J 2 bases, with 16 bases left between them. This CDR3 comprises 15 residues. CDR3 amino acids: CASSHTEAWAYEQYF. Written as DNA, the CDR3 is TGTGCCAGCAGTCATACAGAGGCCTGGGCCTACGAGCAGTACTTC.

Turning to this clonotype: A much bigger clone sits one base away, suggesting this may be a read error. The chain combines TRBV12-3 or TRBV12-4 with TRBJ2-6; maybe TRBD2 (6 bases). This CDR3 comprises 17 residues. CDR3 DNA sequence: TGTGCCAGTGGGGGGTACGGGCAAAGCTCTGGGGCCGACGTCCTGACTTTC. Encoded protein: CASGGYGQSSGADVLTF.

The genes are TRBV11-2 and TRBJ2-7; possibly TRBD1 for D (6 bases). This CDR3 is 12 amino acids long. Trimming stripped 5 bases from V and 6 bases from J, with 11 bases between. Looked up from germline, CDR1 is SGHAT and CDR2 is FQNNGV. The CDR3 nucleotides read TGTGCCAGCAGCGAGGACAGCCCCGAGCAGTACTTC. As protein: CASSEDSPEQYF.

This chain joins TRBV5-5 and TRBJ2-7; possible D gene TRBD1, 5 bases. Per the germline V gene, CDR1 is SGHKS and CDR2 is YYEKEE (reference sequence). The CDR3 is made up of 15 amino acids. The V gene lost 0 bases and the J gene lost 0 bases, with 10 bases spanning the gap. The CDR3 DNA reads as TGTGCCAGCAGCTTGGACACGGACATCTCCTACGAGCAGTACTTC. This encodes CASSLDTDISYEQYF.

The DNA for the CDR3 is TGTGCCAGCAGTTACTCTCCTAATGGGGAGCTGTTTTTT. Its protein product is CASSYSPNGELFF. V is TRBV6-5 and J is TRBJ2-2; D is unresolved. Trimming shortened V by 0 bases and J by 8 bases, and 7 bases separated the two germline ends. The CDR3 consists of 13 residues. Germline CDR1 reads MNHEY; CDR2 reads SVGAGI.

There are many counts of this clonotype. The chain employs TRBV19 and TRBJ2-7; 7 bases fit TRBD2. Per the germline V gene, CDR1 is LNHDA and CDR2 is SQIVND (reference sequence). The CDR3 totals 15 residues. J was trimmed by 0 bases and V by 6 bases; bases with no gene match: 8. CDR3 sequence: CASRYSGGSSYEQYF. Here the CDR3 DNA reads TGTGCCAGTAGATACTCGGGGGGAAGCTCCTACGAGCAGTACTTC.

The rearrangement uses TRBV12-3 or TRBV12-4 and TRBJ2-7, with TRBD1 matching over 7 bases. The ends lost 5 bases at V and 7 bases at J; junction bases unmatched: 11. The CDR3 consists of 14 residues. CDR3 sequence reads: CASSAGTVAWEQYF. CDR3 nucleotides: TGTGCCAGCAGTGCCGGGACAGTCGCGTGGGAGCAGTACTTC.

This clonotype was detected only a few times. This chain links TRBV4-3 with TRBJ2-7; D unclear. The ends were cut back, 1 base at V and 2 bases at J, with 15 bases in the middle. Germline CDR1 reads LGHNA; CDR2 reads YSLEER. The CDR3 covers 16 residues. The CDR3 protein is CASSQGSNLRTYEQYF. As DNA, the CDR3 is TGCGCCAGCAGCCAAGGGTCGAACCTTCGGACCTACGAGCAGTACTTC.

In its sample, this clonotype was seen a few times. This chain connects TRBV6-4 to TRBJ2-3; tentative D call: TRBD1 (5 bases). The CDR3 runs 12 residues. V lost 10 bases and J lost 0, with 8 bases in between. In germline, CDR1 is MRHNA, CDR2 SNTAGT. The CDR3 reads CATQGSTDTQYF. The DNA for the CDR3 is TGTGCCACCCAGGGAAGCACAGATACGCAGTATTTT.

The V call is TRBV3-1, the J call TRBJ2-1, with 7 bases aligning to TRBD1. Trimming took 0 bases from V and 6 from J; bases not matched to a gene: 5. Germline-derived CDR1 and CDR2 are LGHDT and YNNKEL (reference sequence). This CDR3 contains 15 residues. CDR3 DNA: TGTGCCAGCAGCCAAGAGTGGACAGGTATCAATGAGCAGTTCTTC. Amino acids: CASSQEWTGINEQFF.

This clonotype was observed a handful of times. The chain employs TRBV6-2 or TRBV6-3 and TRBJ2-7, with D maybe TRBD2 (6 bases). Germline-derived CDR1 and CDR2 are MNHEY and SVGEGT. The CDR3 is 19 amino acids. Trimming shortened V by 0 bases and J by 3 bases, and 24 bases separated the two germline ends. Here the CDR3 DNA reads TGTGCCAGCAGTTACTCAGGGGCTGCGGAGACTAGGGATAACTACGAGCAGTACTTC. Amino acids: CASSYSGAAETRDNYEQYF.

Only a few counts were recorded for this clonotype. The CDR3 region is CASREVNRDEQYF. The CDR3 region has the DNA TGTGCCAGCAGGGAGGTTAACAGGGACGAGCAGTACTTC. The rearrangement joins TRBV2 to TRBJ2-7; D may be TRBD1 (6 bases). V was clipped by 6 bases and J by 5 bases, with 14 bases between them. The CDR3 has 13 amino acids. Germline lookup yields CDR1 SNHLY and CDR2 FYNNEI. Together with reference TRBV2 and TRBJ2-7, the CDR3 gives the full variable domain: EPEVTQTPSHQVTQMGQEVILRCVPISNHLYFYWYRQILGQKVEFLVSFYNNEISEKSEIFDDQFSVERPDGSNFTLKIRSTKLEDSAMYFCASREVNRDEQYFGPGTRLTVT.